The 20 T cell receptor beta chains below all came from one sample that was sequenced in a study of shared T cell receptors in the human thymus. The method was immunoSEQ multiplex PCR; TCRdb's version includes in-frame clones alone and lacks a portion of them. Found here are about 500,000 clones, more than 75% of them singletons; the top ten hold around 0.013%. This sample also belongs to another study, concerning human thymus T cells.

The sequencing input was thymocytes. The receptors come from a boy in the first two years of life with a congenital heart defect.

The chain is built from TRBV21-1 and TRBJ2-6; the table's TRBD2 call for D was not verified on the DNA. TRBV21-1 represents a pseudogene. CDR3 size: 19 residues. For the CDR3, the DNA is TGTGCCAGCAGCGCCCCCGGCGGCACCGTCAGACCTGGGGCCAACGTCCTGACTTTC. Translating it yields CASSAPGGTVRPGANVLTF.

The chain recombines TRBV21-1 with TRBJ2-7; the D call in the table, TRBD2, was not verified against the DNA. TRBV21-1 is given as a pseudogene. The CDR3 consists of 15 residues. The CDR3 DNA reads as TGTGCCAGCAGCCCTCTTTGCGGGAGGGGTTACGAGCAGTACTTC. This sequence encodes CASSPLCGRGYEQYF.

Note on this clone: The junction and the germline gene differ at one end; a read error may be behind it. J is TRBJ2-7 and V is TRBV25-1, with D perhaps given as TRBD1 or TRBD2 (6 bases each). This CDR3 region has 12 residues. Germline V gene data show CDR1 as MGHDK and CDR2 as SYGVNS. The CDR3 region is CTSSGGRDEQYF. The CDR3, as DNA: TGTACCAGCAGTGGGGGGCGGGACGAGCAGTACTTC.

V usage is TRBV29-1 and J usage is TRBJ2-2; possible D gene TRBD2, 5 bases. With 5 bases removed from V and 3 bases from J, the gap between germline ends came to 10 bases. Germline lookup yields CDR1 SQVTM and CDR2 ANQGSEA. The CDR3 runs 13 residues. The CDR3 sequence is CSVSRRDTGELFF. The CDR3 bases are TGCAGCGTTTCCCGGCGGGACACCGGGGAGCTGTTTTTT.

The CDR3 reads CATYRGLAGGLNTDTGELFF. CDR3 in DNA: TGTGCCACTTACCGGGGACTAGCGGGAGGGCTAAATACGGATACCGGGGAGCTGTTTTTT. The rearrangement uses TRBV19 and TRBJ2-2; 16 nucleotides line up with TRBD2. The CDR3 has 20 residues. The ends lost 10 bases at V and 5 bases at J; junction bases unmatched: 19. Germline CDR1 LNHDA, CDR2 SQIVND (reference sequence).

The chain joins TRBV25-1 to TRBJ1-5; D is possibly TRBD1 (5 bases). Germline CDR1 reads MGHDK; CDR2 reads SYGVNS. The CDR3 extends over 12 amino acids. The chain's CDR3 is CASGEGHQPQHF. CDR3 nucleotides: TGTGCTTCGGGGGAAGGACATCAGCCCCAGCATTTT.

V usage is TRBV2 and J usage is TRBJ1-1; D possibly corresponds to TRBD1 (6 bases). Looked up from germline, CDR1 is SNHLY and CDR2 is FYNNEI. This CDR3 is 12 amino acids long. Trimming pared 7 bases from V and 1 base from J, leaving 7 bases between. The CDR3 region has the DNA TGTGCCAGCATGACAGGGAACACTGAAGCTTTCTTT. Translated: CASMTGNTEAFF.

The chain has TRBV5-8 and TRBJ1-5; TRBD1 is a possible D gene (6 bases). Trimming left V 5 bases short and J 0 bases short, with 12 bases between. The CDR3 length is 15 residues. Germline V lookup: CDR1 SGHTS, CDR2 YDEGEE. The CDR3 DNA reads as TGTGCCAGCAGTGGGACAAATGATAGCAATCAGCCCCAGCATTTT. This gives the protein CASSGTNDSNQPQHF.

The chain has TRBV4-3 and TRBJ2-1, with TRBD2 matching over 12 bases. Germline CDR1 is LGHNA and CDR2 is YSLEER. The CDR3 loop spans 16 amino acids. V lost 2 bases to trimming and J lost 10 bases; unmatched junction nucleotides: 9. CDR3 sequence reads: CASSQPSGRAGEEQFF. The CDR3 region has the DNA TGCGCCAGCAGCCAACCTAGCGGGAGGGCCGGAGAGGAGCAGTTCTTC.

CDR3 amino acids: CASSFSPTDTQYF. The CDR3 DNA is TGTGCCAGCAGTTTCTCTCCCACAGATACGCAGTATTTT. The V gene is TRBV28, the J gene TRBJ2-3; no clear D. V lost 3 bases, J lost 2 bases, and 6 bases lay in between. The CDR3 has 13 amino acids. CDR1 is MDHEN and CDR2 is SYDVKM in the germline V gene.

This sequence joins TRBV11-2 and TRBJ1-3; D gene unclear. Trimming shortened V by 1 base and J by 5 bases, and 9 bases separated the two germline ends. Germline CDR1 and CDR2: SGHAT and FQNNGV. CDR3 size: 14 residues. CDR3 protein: CASSLGPKRNTIYF. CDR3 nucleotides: TGTGCCAGCAGCTTAGGCCCTAAGAGAAACACCATATATTTT.

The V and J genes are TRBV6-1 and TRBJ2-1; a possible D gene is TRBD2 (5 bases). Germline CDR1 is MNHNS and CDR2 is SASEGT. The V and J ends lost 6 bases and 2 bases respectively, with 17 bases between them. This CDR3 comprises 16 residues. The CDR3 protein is CASSESVGVTYNEQFF. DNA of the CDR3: TGTGCCAGCAGCGAATCCGTGGGAGTCACCTACAATGAGCAGTTCTTC.

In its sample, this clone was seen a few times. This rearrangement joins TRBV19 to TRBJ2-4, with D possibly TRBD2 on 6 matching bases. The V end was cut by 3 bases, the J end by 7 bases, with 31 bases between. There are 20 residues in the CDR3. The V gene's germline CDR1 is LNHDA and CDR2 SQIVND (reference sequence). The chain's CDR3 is CASSIGSIRGSGGWENIQYF. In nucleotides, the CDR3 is TGTGCCAGTAGTATTGGGAGTATACGGGGGAGCGGCGGATGGGAGAACATTCAGTACTTC.

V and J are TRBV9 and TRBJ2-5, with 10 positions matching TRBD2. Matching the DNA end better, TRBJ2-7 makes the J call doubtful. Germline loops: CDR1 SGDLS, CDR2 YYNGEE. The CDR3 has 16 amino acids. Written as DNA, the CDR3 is TGTGCCAGCAGCGTAGAGGCTAGCGGGAGTCTATACGAGCAGTACTTC. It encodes CASSVEASGSLYEQYF.

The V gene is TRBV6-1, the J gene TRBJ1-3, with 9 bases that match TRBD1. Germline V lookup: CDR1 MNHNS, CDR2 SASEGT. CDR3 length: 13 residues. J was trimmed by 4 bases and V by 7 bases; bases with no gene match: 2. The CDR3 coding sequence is TGTGCCAGCACTGGACAGGGGGGAAACACCATATATTTT. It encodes CASTGQGGNTIYF.

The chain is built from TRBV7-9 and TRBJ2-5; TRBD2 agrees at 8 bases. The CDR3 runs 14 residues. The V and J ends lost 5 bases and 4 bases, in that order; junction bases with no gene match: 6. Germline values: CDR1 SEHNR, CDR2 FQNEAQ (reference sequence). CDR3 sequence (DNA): TGTGCCAGCAGCCATGAAGCGGGAGTAGAGACCCAGTACTTC. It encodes CASSHEAGVETQYF.

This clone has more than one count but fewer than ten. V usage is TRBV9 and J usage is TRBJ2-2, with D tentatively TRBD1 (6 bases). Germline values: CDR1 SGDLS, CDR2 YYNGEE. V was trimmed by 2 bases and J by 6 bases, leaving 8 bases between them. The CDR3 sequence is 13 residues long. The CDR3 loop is CASSVNRAGELFF. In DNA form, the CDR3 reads TGTGCCAGCAGCGTGAACAGGGCCGGGGAGCTGTTTTTT.

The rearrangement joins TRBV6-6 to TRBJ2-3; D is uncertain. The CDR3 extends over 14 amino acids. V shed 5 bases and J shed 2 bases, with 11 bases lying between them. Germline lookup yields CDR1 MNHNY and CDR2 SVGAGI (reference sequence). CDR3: CASSRHSSTDTQYF. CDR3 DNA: TGTGCCAGCAGTCGTCACTCTTCCACAGATACGCAGTATTTT.

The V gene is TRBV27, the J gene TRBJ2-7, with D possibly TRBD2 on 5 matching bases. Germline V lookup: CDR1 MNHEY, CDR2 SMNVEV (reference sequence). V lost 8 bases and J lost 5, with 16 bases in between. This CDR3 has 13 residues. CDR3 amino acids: CASADSTGNEQYF. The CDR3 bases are TGTGCCAGCGCTGACTCAACGGGAAACGAGCAGTACTTC.

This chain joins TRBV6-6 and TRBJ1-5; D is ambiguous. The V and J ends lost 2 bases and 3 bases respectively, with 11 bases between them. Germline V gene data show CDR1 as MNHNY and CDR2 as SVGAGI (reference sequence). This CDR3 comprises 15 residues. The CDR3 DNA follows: TGTGCCAGCAGTTACGAACGAGCTATCAATCAGCCCCAGCATTTT. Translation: CASSYERAINQPQHF.